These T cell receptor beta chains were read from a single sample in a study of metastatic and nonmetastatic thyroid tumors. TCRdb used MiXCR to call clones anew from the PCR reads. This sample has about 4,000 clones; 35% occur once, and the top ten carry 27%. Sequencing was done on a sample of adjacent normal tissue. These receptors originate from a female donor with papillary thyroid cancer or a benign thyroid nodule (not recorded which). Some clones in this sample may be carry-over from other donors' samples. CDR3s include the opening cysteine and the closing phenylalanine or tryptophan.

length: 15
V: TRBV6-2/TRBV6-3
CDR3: CASSYSRTGVYGYTF

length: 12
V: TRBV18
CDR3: CASSLSDQPQHF

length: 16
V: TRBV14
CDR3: CASSQELGGLGETQYF

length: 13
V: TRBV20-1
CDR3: CSARITGSTGQYF

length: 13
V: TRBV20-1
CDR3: CSARRDGNTEAFF

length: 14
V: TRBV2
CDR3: CASRSGTQSYEQYF

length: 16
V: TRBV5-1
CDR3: CASSLGGRESSYEQYF

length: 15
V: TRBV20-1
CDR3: CSATVERGPSYEQYF

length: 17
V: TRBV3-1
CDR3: CASSRKSPSGRTGELFF

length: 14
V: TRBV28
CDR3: CASSPPGRYNEQFF

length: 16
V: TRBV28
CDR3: CASSLGYRFSTYEQYF

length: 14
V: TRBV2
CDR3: CASSEDISGNTIYF

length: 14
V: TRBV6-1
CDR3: CASSLGGEKDTQYF

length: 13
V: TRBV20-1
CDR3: CSARPDSSYEQYF

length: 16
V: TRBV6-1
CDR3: CASSPRPPGQKTEQYF

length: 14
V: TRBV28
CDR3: CASSFSQGVYEQYF

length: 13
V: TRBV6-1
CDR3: CASSTTGISPLHF

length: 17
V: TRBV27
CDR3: CASSFTREWEFTDTQYF

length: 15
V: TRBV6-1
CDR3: CASSDFGRRAYEQYF

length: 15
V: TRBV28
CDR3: CASSLESGSNSPLHF

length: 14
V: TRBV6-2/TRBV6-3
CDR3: CASSSSDRENGYTF

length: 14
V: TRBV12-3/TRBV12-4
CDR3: CASSLEGATDTQYF